Listed below are T cell receptor beta chains from one sample, sequenced in a study of human T cells and chemical hapten exposure. Each CDR3 protein gets one entry after TCRdb re-called the RACE reads with MiXCR. The sample holds 80,000 to 95,000 distinct CDR3 sequences; around a tenth are singletons and the top ten take roughly 1.6%. Sample: whole blood, taken in connection with sensitization to the hapten diphenylcyclopropenone (DPC). The receptors derive from a young man with alopecia areata. Some clones in this sample may be carry-over from other donors' samples. CDR3s include the opening cysteine and the closing phenylalanine or tryptophan. D genes are given only for firm matches. A clone size is listed for some rows: how often the clone was seen (once, few, many), or a class if it is expanded.

>TRBV29-1|medium-sized|-|TRBJ2-3
CSVCTGTTPDTQYF
TGCAGCGTTTGCACAGGAACTACCCCAGATACGCAGTATTTT
>TRBV7-2|few|TRBD2|TRBJ2-1
CASSYSTSGENNEQFF
TGTGCCAGCAGCTACTCGACTAGCGGGGAAAACAATGAGCAGTTCTTC
>TRBV12-5|many|-|TRBJ1-1
CASGGKLNTEAFF
TGTGCTAGTGGGGGAAAATTGAACACTGAAGCTTTCTTT
>TRBV18|few|-|TRBJ1-6
CASSPFAELNSPLHF
TGTGCCAGCTCACCATTTGCGGAGCTTAATTCACCCCTCCACTTT
>TRBV14|few|-|TRBJ2-2
CASSPLGGLVIGELFF
TGTGCCAGCAGCCCCCTCGGGGGGCTGGTGATCGGGGAGCTGTTTTTT
>TRBV12-3/TRBV12-4|many|TRBD1|TRBJ1-2
CASSFIPGQGNDYGYTF
TGTGCCAGCAGTTTCATCCCGGGACAGGGTAACGACTATGGCTACACCTTC
>TRBV29-1|many|-|TRBJ2-1
CSVAGSSSYNEQFF
TGCAGCGTTGCCGGGAGTAGCTCCTACAATGAGCAGTTCTTC
>TRBV12-5|few|TRBD1|TRBJ1-2
CASGPGTGFYGYTF
TGTGCTAGTGGACCCGGGACAGGGTTCTATGGCTACACCTTC
>TRBV12-3/TRBV12-4|-|-|TRBJ2-3
CASSSSRGTDTQYF
TGTGCCAGCAGTTCTAGTAGAGGCACAGATACGCAGTATTTT
>TRBV7-3|-|TRBD2|TRBJ2-3
CASSSTSGGTDTQYF
TGTGCCAGCAGCTCTACTAGCGGGGGCACAGATACGCAGTATTTT
>TRBV20-1|few|TRBD1|TRBJ1-6
CSAREATGGVSPLHF
TGCAGTGCTAGAGAGGCGACAGGGGGCGTTTCACCCCTCCACTTT
>TRBV6-6|-|TRBD1|TRBJ1-1
CASSWFQRTGLNTEAFF
TGTGCCAGCAGTTGGTTCCAAAGGACAGGGTTGAACACTGAAGCTTTCTTT
>TRBV6-2/TRBV6-3|-|-|TRBJ1-2
CASSYVAYGYTF
TGTGCCAGCAGTTACGTGGCCTATGGCTACACCTTC
>TRBV29-1|few|-|TRBJ1-2
CSVPGGDNYGYTF
TGCAGCGTTCCAGGAGGAGATAACTATGGCTACACCTTC
>TRBV7-6|-|-|TRBJ1-2
CASSLERGGANYGYTF
TGTGCCAGCAGCTTAGAGAGAGGGGGAGCTAACTATGGCTACACCTTC
>TRBV6-5|many|TRBD2|TRBJ2-5
CASSLGLMETQYF
TGTGCCAGCAGCTTGGGACTAATGGAGACCCAGTACTTC
>TRBV2|many|-|TRBJ1-4
CASSDTGKLQKLFF
TGTGCCAGCAGTGATACCGGGAAGCTTCAAAAACTGTTTTTT
>TRBV29-1|many|-|TRBJ2-5
CSVGPQETQYF
TGCAGCGTCGGGCCACAAGAGACCCAGTACTTC
>TRBV20-1|-|TRBD2|TRBJ2-3
CSARGLAGGASTDTQYF
TGCAGTGCTAGGGGACTAGCGGGGGGGGCTAGCACAGATACGCAGTATTTT
>TRBV29-1|many|-|TRBJ1-1
CSGEDSQNTEAFF
TGCAGCGGGGAGGACAGTCAGAACACTGAAGCTTTCTTT
>TRBV7-2|-|-|TRBJ1-1
CASSLERPGAFF
TGTGCCAGCAGCTTAGAACGCCCGGGAGCTTTCTTT
>TRBV5-6|few|-|TRBJ2-5
CASSLSSRTQETQYF
TGTGCCAGCAGCTTGTCGTCGCGGACCCAAGAGACCCAGTACTTC
>TRBV11-2|many|TRBD1|TRBJ2-5
CASSLPGGETQYF
TGTGCCAGCAGCTTGCCAGGGGGAGAGACCCAGTACTTC
>TRBV5-8|-|-|TRBJ2-2
CASSVSGHNTGELFF
TGTGCCAGCAGCGTCTCAGGGCACAACACCGGGGAGCTGTTTTTT
>TRBV7-2|-|-|TRBJ2-7
CASSRPDSSYEQYF
TGTGCCAGCAGCCGACCGGACAGCTCCTACGAGCAGTACTTC
>TRBV24-1|-|-|TRBJ2-3
CATSEGPDTQYF
TGTGCCACGAGTGAAGGGCCCGATACGCAGTATTTT
>TRBV19|few|TRBD2|TRBJ2-3
CASTKLAGSDTQYF
TGTGCCAGTACGAAACTAGCGGGGTCAGATACGCAGTATTTT
>TRBV4-1|many|-|TRBJ2-2
CASSQVRQGFTGELFF
TGCGCCAGCAGCCAAGTTCGGCAGGGGTTCACCGGGGAGCTGTTTTTT
>TRBV6-6|few|-|TRBJ2-1
CASSYQDQYEQFF
TGTGCCAGCAGTTACCAGGACCAATATGAGCAGTTCTTC
>TRBV28|-|TRBD1|TRBJ2-3
CASRGQYTQYF
TGTGCCAGCAGGGGACAGTATACGCAGTATTTT
>TRBV4-3|-|-|TRBJ2-7
CASSQDSVYEQYF
TGCGCCAGCAGCCAAGATTCCGTCTACGAGCAGTACTTC
>TRBV10-1|few|-|TRBJ1-1
CASSESGSPEAFF
TGCGCCAGCAGTGAGTCCGGCTCCCCTGAAGCTTTCTTT
>TRBV6-5|few|-|TRBJ1-1
CASSYGGGTEAFF
TGTGCCAGCAGTTACGGAGGGGGGACTGAAGCTTTCTTT
>TRBV4-1|few|-|TRBJ2-7
CASSQGTVLNYEQYF
TGCGCCAGCAGCCAAGGAACTGTCCTTAACTACGAGCAGTACTTC
>TRBV28|-|-|TRBJ1-5
CASSSPGLSNQPQHF
TGTGCCAGCAGTTCTCCAGGGCTCAGCAATCAGCCCCAGCATTTT
>TRBV28|few|-|TRBJ1-6
CASLSAGLLHF
TGTGCCAGCCTCTCCGCCGGCTTACTCCACTTT
>TRBV12-3/TRBV12-4|-|TRBD1|TRBJ2-7
CASSGQGDSYEQYF
TGTGCCAGCAGCGGACAGGGAGATTCCTACGAGCAGTACTTC
>TRBV7-6|few|-|TRBJ2-3
CASSPYYAGDTQYF
TGTGCCAGCAGCCCATATTACGCTGGAGATACGCAGTATTTT
>TRBV20-1|many|-|TRBJ1-2
CRSRPYGYTF
TGCAGATCCCGGCCCTATGGCTACACCTTC
>TRBV7-8|many|-|TRBJ1-4
CASSLRLEGGELFF
TGTGCCAGCAGCTTGAGGCTTGAAGGAGGAGAACTGTTTTTT
>TRBV7-6|few|TRBD1|TRBJ2-7
CASSLGGQGVSYEQYF
TGTGCCAGCAGCTTAGGGGGACAGGGAGTTTCCTACGAGCAGTACTTC
>TRBV7-2|many|-|TRBJ2-1
CASSTTEYNEQFF
TGTGCCAGCAGTACCACAGAGTACAATGAGCAGTTCTTC
>TRBV4-3|many|-|TRBJ1-6
CASSQADEGVIPLHF
TGCGCCAGCAGCCAAGCAGATGAAGGGGTGATACCCCTCCACTTT
>TRBV29-1|-|TRBD2|TRBJ2-3
CSKRGGSTDTQYF
TGCAGCAAGCGGGGGGGAAGCACAGATACGCAGTATTTT
>TRBV6-5|many|-|TRBJ1-1
CAIGPNTEAFF
TGTGCCATTGGGCCGAACACTGAAGCTTTCTTT
>TRBV5-4|many|-|TRBJ1-1
CASSFWGNMNTEAFF
TGTGCCAGCAGCTTTTGGGGAAACATGAACACTGAAGCTTTCTTT